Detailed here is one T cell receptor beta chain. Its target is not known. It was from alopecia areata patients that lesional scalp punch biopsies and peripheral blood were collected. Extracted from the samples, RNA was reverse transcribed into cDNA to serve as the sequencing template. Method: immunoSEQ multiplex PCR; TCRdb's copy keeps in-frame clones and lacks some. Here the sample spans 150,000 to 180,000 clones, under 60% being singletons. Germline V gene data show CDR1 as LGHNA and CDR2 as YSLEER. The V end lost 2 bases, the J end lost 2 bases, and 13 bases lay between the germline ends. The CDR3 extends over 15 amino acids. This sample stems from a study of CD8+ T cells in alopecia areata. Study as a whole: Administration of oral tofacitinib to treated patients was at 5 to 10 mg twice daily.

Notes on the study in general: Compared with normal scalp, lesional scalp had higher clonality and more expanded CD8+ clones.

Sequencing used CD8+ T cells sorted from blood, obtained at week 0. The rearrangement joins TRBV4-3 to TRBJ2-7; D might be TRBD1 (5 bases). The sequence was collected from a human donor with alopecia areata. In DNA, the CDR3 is TGCGCCAGCAGCCAAATAGTCCAGGGAACCTACGAGCAGTACTTC. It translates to CASSQIVQGTYEQYF.